These T cell receptor beta chains were read from a single sample in a study of OX40 agonist ivuxolimab in advanced cancers. The data were produced by immunoSEQ multiplex PCR, yet TCRdb's version contains in-frame clones alone and is incomplete. This table holds tens of thousands of clones, about 80% found once. Sequencing was performed on CD4+ or CD8+ T cells sorted from blood, taken in a trial of the OX40 agonist ivuxolimab. The source of these receptors is an adult with an advanced solid tumor such as melanoma, head and neck, liver or kidney cancer. CDR3s include the opening cysteine and the closing phenylalanine or tryptophan. The D gene is left open where the match is weak. Expanded clones get a size class; other rows say once, few or many, or leave the size out.

CDR3 protein | CDR3 DNA | J gene | clone size | D gene | V gene
CASSQGAGDGYTEAFF | TGCGCCAGCAGCCAAGGCGCGGGGGACGGTTACACTGAAGCTTTCTTT | TRBJ1-1 | NA | NA | TRBV4-3
CSVGIQDFYGYTF | TGCAGCGTTGGCATACAGGACTTCTATGGCTACACCTTC | TRBJ1-2 | NA | NA | TRBV29-1
CASRPLGQQETQYF | TGTGCCAGCAGACCGTTGGGACAGCAAGAGACCCAGTACTTC | TRBJ2-5 | few | TRBD1 | TRBV5-6
CAGRGRDNYGYTF | TGTGCCGGGCGGGGGAGAGACAACTATGGCTACACCTTC | TRBJ1-2 | NA | NA | TRBV10-3
CASREGRGGEQYF | TGTGCCAGCCGCGAAGGAAGGGGCGGCGAGCAGTACTTC | TRBJ2-7 | once | NA | TRBV6-1
CASSLDYGYEQYF | TGTGCCAGCAGCTTAGATTACGGGTACGAGCAGTACTTC | TRBJ2-7 | NA | NA | TRBV11-2
CASSLTGGSGANVLTF | TGTGCCAGCAGCTTAACCGGGGGCTCTGGGGCCAACGTCCTGACTTTC | TRBJ2-6 | once | NA | TRBV7-3
CASSEDSTNSPLHF | TGCGCCAGCAGTGAGGACAGTACAAATTCACCCCTCCACTTT | TRBJ1-6 | NA | NA | TRBV10-1
CASSLVLRGDTQYF | TGTGCCAGCAGCTTAGTCCTACGTGGGGATACGCAGTATTTT | TRBJ2-3 | NA | NA | TRBV7-2
CASSAGSTQETQYF | TGTGCCAGCAGCGCGGGGAGTACCCAAGAGACCCAGTACTTC | TRBJ2-5 | NA | NA | TRBV11-2
CASSGPTSGGASKNIQYF | TGTGCCAGCAGCGGACCCACTAGCGGGGGGGCGTCCAAAAACATTCAGTACTTC | TRBJ2-4 | NA | TRBD2 | TRBV9
CASSRSGVSGNTIYF | TGCGCCAGCAGCCGGAGCGGGGTTTCTGGAAACACCATATATTTT | TRBJ1-3 | NA | NA | TRBV4-1
CASSLGTGGHLNEQYF | TGTGCCAGCAGCTTGGGCACAGGGGGTCATCTGAACGAGCAGTACTTC | TRBJ2-7 | NA | TRBD1 | TRBV7-2
CASSQWDRNYEQYF | TGTGCCAGCAGCCAATGGGACAGGAACTACGAGCAGTACTTC | TRBJ2-7 | NA | TRBD1 | TRBV7-9
CASSLMWETGPGANVLTF | TGTGCCAGCAGTTTAATGTGGGAAACAGGGCCAGGGGCCAACGTCCTGACTTTC | TRBJ2-6 | NA | NA | TRBV27
CASSSTRPNYGYTF | TGCGCCAGCAGCTCGACTCGACCTAACTATGGCTACACCTTC | TRBJ1-2 | NA | NA | TRBV5-1
CATSPGRAGNQPQHF | TGTGCCACCAGCCCGGGACGGGCGGGCAATCAGCCCCAGCATTTT | TRBJ1-5 | NA | NA | TRBV15
CASNPLARNTGELFF | TGTGCCAGCAACCCACTAGCTCGGAACACCGGGGAGCTGTTTTTT | TRBJ2-2 | NA | NA | TRBV7-8
CASSYRETQYF | TGTGCCAGCAGTTACCGAGAGACCCAGTACTTC | TRBJ2-5 | NA | NA | TRBV6-1
CASSDEQARGVRDEKLFF | TGTGCCAGCAGTGACGAACAGGCCAGGGGAGTACGGGATGAAAAACTGTTTTTT | TRBJ1-4 | NA | NA | TRBV6-1